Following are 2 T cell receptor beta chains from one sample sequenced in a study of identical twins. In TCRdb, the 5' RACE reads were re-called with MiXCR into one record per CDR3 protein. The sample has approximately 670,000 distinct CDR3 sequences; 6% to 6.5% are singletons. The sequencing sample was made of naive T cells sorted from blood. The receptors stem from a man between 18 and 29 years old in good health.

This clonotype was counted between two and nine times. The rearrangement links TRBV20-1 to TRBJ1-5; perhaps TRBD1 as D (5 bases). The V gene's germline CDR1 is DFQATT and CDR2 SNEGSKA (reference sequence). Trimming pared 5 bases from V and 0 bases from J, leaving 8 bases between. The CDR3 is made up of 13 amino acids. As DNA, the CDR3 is TGCAGTGCTCAGGACACTAGCAATCAGCCCCAGCATTTT. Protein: CSAQDTSNQPQHF.

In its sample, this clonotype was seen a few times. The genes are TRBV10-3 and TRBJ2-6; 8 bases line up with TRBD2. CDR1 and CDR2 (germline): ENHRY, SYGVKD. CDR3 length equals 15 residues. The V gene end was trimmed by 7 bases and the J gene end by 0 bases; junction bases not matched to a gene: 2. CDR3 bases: TGTGCCATCACCCGGGAGGGCTCTGGGGCCAACGTCCTGACTTTC. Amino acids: CAITREGSGANVLTF.